A selection of T cell receptor beta chains follows, all from one sample in a study of T cells in Graves' hyperthyroidism and ophthalmopathy. From the multiplex PCR reads, TCRdb called clonotypes with MiXCR, one entry per CDR3 protein. The sample holds under 400,000 distinct CDR3 sequences, roughly 18% seen once. The sequencing sample was made of blood. The receptor set was obtained from a woman in her forties or fifties with Graves' hyperthyroidism. Each CDR3 is given with its conserved first and last residue. Fields, in order: CDR3 protein, CDR3 DNA, D gene, V gene, clone size, CDR3 length, J gene. D genes are given only for firm matches. Clone size, where shown, is once, few, many, or a class for clones that have expanded.

CDR3: CASSSGWPYEQYF
DNA: TGTGCCAGCAGTAGCGGGTGGCCCTACGAGCAGTACTTC
D: -
V: TRBV28
size: many
length: 13
J: TRBJ2-7

CDR3: CASSDTVESTDTQYF
DNA: TGTGCCAGCAGTGACACAGTTGAGAGCACAGATACGCAGTATTTT
D: -
V: TRBV6-4
size: -
length: 15
J: TRBJ2-3

CDR3: CASSQGVGQAYEQYF
DNA: TGTGCCAGCAGCCAAGGGGTCGGACAAGCCTACGAGCAGTACTTC
D: -
V: TRBV3-1
size: many
length: 15
J: TRBJ2-7

CDR3: CASSPTGDPDQPQHF
DNA: TGCGCCAGCAGCCCTACAGGGGATCCCGATCAGCCCCAGCATTTT
D: TRBD1
V: TRBV5-1
size: -
length: 15
J: TRBJ1-5

CDR3: CASIFSGRGDTQYF
DNA: TGTGCCAGCATCTTTAGCGGGAGAGGGGATACGCAGTATTTT
D: TRBD2
V: TRBV12-3/TRBV12-4
size: -
length: 14
J: TRBJ2-3

CDR3: CASSPPGGGRAEEQYF
DNA: TGTGCCAGCAGTCCCCCGGGGGGCGGGAGGGCAGAGGAGCAGTACTTC
D: TRBD2
V: TRBV28
size: many
length: 16
J: TRBJ2-7

CDR3: CASSQGAGQGFDIQYF
DNA: TGCGCCAGCAGCCAAGGCGCAGGACAGGGTTTTGACATTCAGTACTTC
D: TRBD1
V: TRBV4-1
size: -
length: 16
J: TRBJ2-4

CDR3: CASSLGGVWVAGYNEQFF
DNA: TGTGCCAGCAGCTTGGGGGGTGTATGGGTGGCGGGCTACAATGAGCAGTTCTTC
D: -
V: TRBV5-6
size: -
length: 18
J: TRBJ2-1

CDR3: CASSRGGQGTDTQYF
DNA: TGCGCCAGCAGCCGGGGCGGACAGGGCACAGATACGCAGTATTTT
D: TRBD1
V: TRBV5-1
size: -
length: 15
J: TRBJ2-3

CDR3: CANDIDRSTEAFF
DNA: TGTGCCAACGACATAGACAGGTCAACTGAAGCTTTCTTT
D: -
V: TRBV2
size: many
length: 13
J: TRBJ1-1

CDR3: CSAADANYGYTF
DNA: TGCAGTGCGGCCGACGCTAACTATGGCTACACCTTC
D: -
V: TRBV20-1
size: -
length: 12
J: TRBJ1-2

CDR3: CAISGTGTGNTIYF
DNA: TGTGCCATCAGTGGGACAGGGACAGGAAACACCATATATTTT
D: TRBD1
V: TRBV10-3
size: few
length: 14
J: TRBJ1-3

CDR3: CSAASYGYTF
DNA: TGCAGTGCTGCATCCTATGGCTACACCTTC
D: -
V: TRBV20-1
size: few
length: 10
J: TRBJ1-2

CDR3: CASSWGQVRGGYVGNQPQHF
DNA: TGCGCCAGCAGCTGGGGCCAGGTGCGAGGAGGATATGTCGGGAATCAGCCCCAGCATTTT
D: -
V: TRBV5-1
size: many
length: 20
J: TRBJ1-5

CDR3: CSARRPGGYEQYF
DNA: TGCAGTGCTCGGAGGCCAGGGGGCTACGAGCAGTACTTC
D: TRBD1
V: TRBV20-1
size: -
length: 13
J: TRBJ2-7

CDR3: CASSHNVGRTDTQYF
DNA: TGCGCCAGCAGCCATAATGTGGGGCGCACAGATACGCAGTATTTT
D: -
V: TRBV4-1
size: few
length: 15
J: TRBJ2-3

CDR3: CATSRDGTGVNSPLHF
DNA: TGTGCCACCAGCAGAGATGGGACGGGAGTTAATTCACCCCTCCACTTT
D: -
V: TRBV15
size: -
length: 16
J: TRBJ1-6

CDR3: CASSRTAGTTNEKLFF
DNA: TGTGCCAGCAGCAGAACAGCCGGGACAACTAATGAAAAACTGTTTTTT
D: -
V: TRBV25-1
size: -
length: 16
J: TRBJ1-4

CDR3: CATSMTGTGGQPQHF
DNA: TGTGCCACCAGTATGACCGGGACAGGGGGCCAGCCCCAGCATTTT
D: TRBD1
V: TRBV24-1
size: many
length: 15
J: TRBJ1-5

CDR3: CASESGTGYEQYF
DNA: TGTGCCAGCGAGTCCGGGACAGGCTACGAGCAGTACTTC
D: TRBD1
V: TRBV27
size: -
length: 13
J: TRBJ2-7

CDR3: CSAVEGGKNSPLHF
DNA: TGCAGTGCTGTAGAAGGGGGAAAGAATTCACCCCTCCACTTT
D: -
V: TRBV20-1
size: -
length: 14
J: TRBJ1-6

CDR3: CASSESWVTNEKLFF
DNA: TGTGCCAGCAGTGAATCCTGGGTAACTAATGAAAAACTGTTTTTT
D: -
V: TRBV2
size: -
length: 15
J: TRBJ1-4

CDR3: CASSFFDRAGTQYF
DNA: TGTGCCAGCAGTTTCTTTGACAGGGCGGGGACCCAGTACTTC
D: TRBD1
V: TRBV28
size: -
length: 14
J: TRBJ2-5

CDR3: CSATRGSGANVLTF
DNA: TGCAGTGCTACCAGGGGTTCTGGGGCCAACGTCCTGACTTTC
D: -
V: TRBV20-1
size: few
length: 14
J: TRBJ2-6

CDR3: CASNPLWGSTDTQYF
DNA: TGTGCCAGCAATCCTCTCTGGGGGTCCACAGATACGCAGTATTTT
D: -
V: TRBV2
size: few
length: 15
J: TRBJ2-3

CDR3: CASSVGLDAYEQYF
DNA: TGTGCCAGCAGCGTGGGACTGGATGCCTACGAGCAGTACTTC
D: -
V: TRBV28
size: few
length: 14
J: TRBJ2-7

CDR3: CASSSPTGGSGYTF
DNA: TGTGCCAGCAGCTCACCCACAGGGGGCTCTGGCTACACCTTC
D: TRBD1
V: TRBV5-1
size: -
length: 14
J: TRBJ1-2

CDR3: CASSSSGAENTEAFF
DNA: TGTGCCAGCAGCTCCTCGGGGGCAGAGAACACTGAAGCTTTCTTT
D: -
V: TRBV28
size: many
length: 15
J: TRBJ1-1

CDR3: CSVELGRENTEAFF
DNA: TGCAGCGTTGAGCTAGGGCGGGAGAACACTGAAGCTTTCTTT
D: -
V: TRBV29-1
size: -
length: 14
J: TRBJ1-1

CDR3: CASSPLTNTGELFF
DNA: TGTGCCAGCAGCCCCCTAACGAACACCGGGGAGCTGTTTTTT
D: -
V: TRBV7-9
size: many
length: 14
J: TRBJ2-2

CDR3: CASSFGELGSPLHF
DNA: TGTGCCAGCAGTTTCGGGGAGTTGGGTTCACCCCTCCACTTT
D: -
V: TRBV12-3/TRBV12-4
size: many
length: 14
J: TRBJ1-6

CDR3: CAGSDEVFSNQPQHF
DNA: TGTGCCGGCAGTGATGAGGTTTTTAGCAATCAGCCCCAGCATTTT
D: -
V: TRBV2
size: -
length: 15
J: TRBJ1-5

CDR3: CASAADTYNEQFF
DNA: TGTGCCAGCGCAGCGGATACCTACAATGAGCAGTTCTTC
D: -
V: TRBV27
size: -
length: 13
J: TRBJ2-1

CDR3: CASSSSASNQPQHF
DNA: TGTGCCAGCAGTTCGTCCGCTAGCAATCAGCCCCAGCATTTT
D: -
V: TRBV12-3/TRBV12-4
size: many
length: 14
J: TRBJ1-5

CDR3: CASSQGEPGQGYGYTF
DNA: TGTGCCAGCAGCCAAGGGGAACCGGGACAGGGCTATGGCTACACCTTC
D: TRBD1
V: TRBV3-1
size: few
length: 16
J: TRBJ1-2

CDR3: CASSQELAGGHTGELFF
DNA: TGTGCCAGCAGCCAAGAGCTAGCGGGGGGGCACACCGGGGAGCTGTTTTTT
D: TRBD2
V: TRBV3-1
size: -
length: 17
J: TRBJ2-2

CDR3: CASREGQGGYQPQHF
DNA: TGTGCCAGCAGGGAAGGACAGGGCGGTTACCAGCCCCAGCATTTT
D: TRBD1
V: TRBV6-1
size: few
length: 15
J: TRBJ1-5